Following are 6 T cell receptor beta chains from one sample sequenced in a study of T cells in Graves' hyperthyroidism and ophthalmopathy. TCR beta CDR3 regions were amplified from RNA transcripts. Using the HTBI primer set, a first-round RT-PCR was run on the TCR CDR3. TCRdb re-called the multiplex PCR reads with MiXCR, one entry per CDR3 protein. The sample consists of hundreds of thousands of distinct CDR3 sequences, around 13% of them appearing once. Sequenced material: blood. The receptors shown here come from a woman aged 18-29 years with Graves' hyperthyroidism.

J is TRBJ2-4 and V is TRBV6-5; 7 nucleotides align to TRBD1. Looked up from germline, CDR1 is MNHEY and CDR2 is SVGAGI. The J segment lost 0 bases and the V segment lost 2 bases, leaving 1 base of the junction unmatched. This CDR3 is 15 amino acids long. The CDR3 spells CASSYTGVAKNIQYF. DNA for the CDR3: TGTGCCAGCAGTTACACAGGGGTAGCCAAAAACATTCAGTACTTC.

The chain is built from TRBV7-8 and TRBJ2-4; D gene unclear. CDR3 size: 13 residues. V was cut by 5 bases and J by 1 base, with 6 bases left in between. In germline, CDR1 is SGHVS, CDR2 FQNEAQ. The CDR3 DNA follows: TGTGCCAGCAGCAAAAGGGCCAAAAACATTCAGTACTTC. This translates into CASSKRAKNIQYF.

The rearrangement links TRBV24-1 to TRBJ2-1, with 16 bases aligning to TRBD2. The J segment lost 6 bases and the V segment lost 3 bases, leaving 4 bases of the junction unmatched. Germline loops: CDR1 KGHDR, CDR2 SFDVKD. The CDR3 runs 17 residues. The chain's CDR3 is CATSDLGTSGRGNEQFF. The CDR3, as DNA: TGTGCCACCAGTGATCTTGGGACTAGCGGGAGGGGCAATGAGCAGTTCTTC.

The chain uses TRBV3-1 and TRBJ2-7, with D possibly matching TRBD2 (6 bases). Germline V gene data show CDR1 as LGHDT and CDR2 as YNNKEL (reference sequence). The ends were cut back, 2 bases at V and 5 bases at J, with 16 bases in the middle. The CDR3 loop spans 15 amino acids. DNA for the CDR3: TGTGCCAGCAGCCAACGGGCGGGGACGGCCCACGAGCAGTACTTC. Translation gives CASSQRAGTAHEQYF.

A note on this clonotype: One end of the junction varies from germline; a read error may be responsible. CDR3: CASSPRLAGDTDTQYF. The CDR3 coding sequence is TGCGCCAGCAGCCCCCGCCTAGCGGGTGACACAGATACGCAGTATTTT. The gene calls are TRBV5-6 and TRBJ2-3, with 8 bases lining up with TRBD2. CDR1 is SGHDT and CDR2 is YYEEEE in the germline V gene. This CDR3 has 16 residues.

This clonotype showed up just a few times. The V and J genes are TRBV29-1 and TRBJ1-1, with D unresolved. Trimming left V 2 bases short and J 0 bases short, with 7 bases between. Germline CDR1 SQVTM, CDR2 ANQGSEA. The CDR3 runs 13 residues. The CDR3 loop is CSVELRLNTEAFF. Written as DNA, the CDR3 is TGCAGCGTTGAACTCAGATTGAACACTGAAGCTTTCTTT.